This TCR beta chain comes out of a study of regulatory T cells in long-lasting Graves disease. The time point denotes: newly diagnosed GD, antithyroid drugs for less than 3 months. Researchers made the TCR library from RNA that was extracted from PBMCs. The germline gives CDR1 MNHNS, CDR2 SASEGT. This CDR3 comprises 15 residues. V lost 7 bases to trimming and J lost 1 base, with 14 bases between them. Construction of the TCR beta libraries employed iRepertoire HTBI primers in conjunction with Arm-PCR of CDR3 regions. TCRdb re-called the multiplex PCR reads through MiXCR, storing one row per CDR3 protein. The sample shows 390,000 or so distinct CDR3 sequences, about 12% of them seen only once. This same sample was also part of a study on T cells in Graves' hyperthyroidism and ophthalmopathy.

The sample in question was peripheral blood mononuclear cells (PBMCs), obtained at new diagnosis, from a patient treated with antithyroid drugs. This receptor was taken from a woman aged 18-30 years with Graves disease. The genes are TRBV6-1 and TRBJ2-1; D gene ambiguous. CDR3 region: CASNPGSPSYNEQFF. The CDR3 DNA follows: TGTGCCAGCAATCCCGGGTCCCCATCCTACAATGAGCAGTTCTTC.